Following are 25 T cell receptor beta chains from one sample sequenced in a study of tumor-infiltrating lymphocytes in primary liver carcinoma. Total RNA (roughly 550 ng) served as template for TCR beta cDNA synthesis primed by a constant-region primer. Construction of TCR beta libraries relied on three successive nested multiplex PCR rounds employing slightly modified ARM-PCR. Amplification in the first two PCR rounds was performed using TRBV1-TRBV30 forward primers and a C-beta reverse primer for 10 cycles each. TCRdb redid the calling of the multiplex PCR reads with MiXCR, one entry per CDR3 protein. The sample has about 50,000 distinct CDR3 sequences, about 80% seen once. The tissue used was unsorted bulk material of about 19-30 mg. RNA and DNA were co-extracted from it with the AllPrep DNA/RNA mini kit. The sample comprised liver tumor tissue from sampling region 5. The subset was: tumor region T5, tumor centre. The receptors were sampled from a middle-aged man with primary liver carcinoma and hepatitis B virus infection.

The chain recombines TRBV29-1 with TRBJ1-1; D is ambiguous. V lost 8 bases to trimming and J lost 0 bases, with 7 bases between them. Germline CDR1 SQVTM, CDR2 ANQGSEA. The CDR3 is 11 residues long. This CDR3 is CSLTLNTEAFF. For the CDR3, the DNA is TGCAGCTTAACATTGAACACTGAAGCTTTCTTT. Variable domain in full (rest from reference TRBV29-1 and TRBJ1-1): SAVISQKPSRDICQRGTSLTIQCQVDSQVTMMFWYRQQPGQSLTLIATANQGSEATYESGFVIDKFPISRPNLTFSTLTVSNMSPEDSSIYLCSLTLNTEAFFGQGTRLTVV.

Remarks on this clonotype: The junction departs from the called germline gene at one end, perhaps through a read error. The chain uses TRBV7-9 and TRBJ2-7, with TRBD1 identical over 8 bases. CDR1 SEHNR and CDR2 FQNEAQ come from the germline V gene (reference sequence). This CDR3 has 14 amino acids. The CDR3, as DNA: TGTGCCAGCAGCCCACGGACAGGGCCCTACGGGCAGTACTTC. Protein product: CASSPRTGPYGQYF.

Points on this clonotype: Germline is not matched at one junction end, which may reflect a read error. The chain has TRBV29-1 and TRBJ2-5; TRBD1 or TRBD2 may be the D gene (6 bases each). Germline lookup yields CDR1 SQVTM and CDR2 ANQGSEA. CDR3 length: 13 amino acids. The CDR3 here is CSIELTGRQTQYF. DNA for the CDR3: TGCAGCATTGAATTAACAGGGAGGCAGACCCAGTACTTC.

The rearrangement uses TRBV4-1 and TRBJ1-5; D is undetermined. Trimming left V 3 bases short and J 3 bases short, with 9 bases between. Per germline, CDR1 MGHRA and CDR2 YSYEKL. The length of the CDR3 is 14 residues. The CDR3 DNA follows: TGCGCCAGCAGCCAGGATATGGACAATCAGCCCCAGCATTTT. Its protein is CASSQDMDNQPQHF.

This clonotype was detected only once. The chain carries TRBV10-2 and TRBJ1-4, with D possibly being TRBD1 (5 bases). Germline V gene data show CDR1 as WSHSY and CDR2 as SAAADI. The CDR3 is 14 residues long. The V end was cut by 7 bases, the J end by 6 bases, with 15 bases between. CDR3 DNA: TGCGCCAGCACTGCGACGGGGACGGATGAAAAACTGTTTTTT. This translates into CASTATGTDEKLFF.

As for this clonotype: Germline and junction disagree at one end, which may indicate a read error. The rearrangement links TRBV11-1 to TRBJ2-1, with a possible D match to TRBD2 (6 bases). This CDR3 has 16 residues. CDR1 and CDR2 (germline): SGHAT, FQDESV (reference sequence). The CDR3 bases are TGTACCAGCAGAAAAAGGATGAGAATAGGAGGGGATGAGCAGTTCTTC. Its protein is CTSRKRMRIGGDEQFF.

This chain connects TRBV7-9 to TRBJ1-5; D unclear. V dropped 0 bases and J dropped 9 bases, with 6 bases sitting between them. Per germline, CDR1 SEHNR and CDR2 FQNEAQ (reference sequence). The CDR3 is 12 residues long. The CDR3 here is CASSLADMPQHF. In DNA form, the CDR3 reads TGTGCCAGCAGCTTAGCGGATATGCCCCAGCATTTT. Based on the CDR3 plus reference TRBV7-9 and TRBJ1-5, the full variable domain is DTGVSQNPRHKITKRGQNVTFRCDPISEHNRLYWYRQTLGQGPEFLTYFQNEAQLEKSRLLSDRFSAERPKGSFSTLEIQRTEQGDSAMYLCASSLADMPQHFGDGTRLSIL.

This clonotype was recorded many times. The chain employs TRBV24-1 and TRBJ2-1; 8 nucleotides line up with TRBD2. This CDR3 spans 16 amino acids. Trimming cost V 3 bases and J 7 bases; bases outside gene matches: 10. Germline lookup yields CDR1 KGHDR and CDR2 SFDVKD. This CDR3 reads CATSDATSGQKNEQFF. The CDR3, as DNA: TGTGCCACCAGTGATGCCACTAGCGGCCAGAAGAATGAGCAGTTCTTC.

Details on this clonotype: At one of its ends the junction is not consistent with the germline gene, which may arise from a read error. The gene calls are TRBV6-2 or TRBV6-3 and TRBJ2-1, with 14 bases lining up with TRBD2. The CDR3 contains 15 residues. Per the germline V gene, CDR1 is MNHEY and CDR2 is SVGEGT. The DNA for the CDR3 is TGTACCAGTAACCCAAGACTAGCGGGAGGGGATGAGCAGTTCTTC. The encoded protein is CTSNPRLAGGDEQFF.

J is TRBJ2-3 and V is TRBV6-1; D perhaps matches TRBD2 (6 bases). Deletions cut 11 bases from V and 13 bases from J, with 22 bases between. Looked up from germline, CDR1 is MNHNS and CDR2 is SASEGT. This CDR3 is built from 12 residues. CDR3 protein: CAGRSQGGAKYF. The CDR3 bases are TGTGCCGGCCGCTCGCAGGGAGGTGCGAAGTATTTT.

Note on this clonotype: The junction and the germline gene differ at one end; a read error may be behind it. The genes are TRBV11-3 and TRBJ1-5, with D unclear. The CDR3 extends over 15 amino acids. CDR1 is SGHNT, CDR2 YENEEA, per germline. The CDR3 loop reads CASSLDLGMAQPLHF. CDR3 sequence (DNA): TGTGCCAGCAGTTTAGATCTGGGGATGGCTCAGCCCCTACATTTT.

The V gene is TRBV29-1, the J gene TRBJ2-5, with a weak D call TRBD2 (5 bases). Looked up from germline, CDR1 is SQVTM and CDR2 is ANQGSEA. CDR3 size: 15 residues. CDR3 protein: CDVESAAGRSETQYF. The CDR3 nucleotides read TGCGACGTTGAATCCGCGGCGGGTAGATCAGAGACCCAGTACTTC.

The chain has TRBV11-2 and TRBJ2-1, with 9 bases that match TRBD2. This CDR3 is built from 17 residues. From germline, CDR1 is SGHAT and CDR2 FQNNGV. The V segment lost 0 bases and the J segment 3 bases; nucleotides outside the gene matches: 6. CDR3 nucleotide sequence: TGTGCCAGCAGCTTAGATAAGAGCGGGGGGTTCTACAATGAGCAGTTCTTC. Translation: CASSLDKSGGFYNEQFF. The full variable domain, rest sourced from reference TRBV11-2 and TRBJ2-1, is EAGVAQSPRYKIIEKRQSVAFWCNPISGHATLYWYQQILGQGPKLLIQFQNNGVVDDSQLPKDRFSAERLKGVDSTLKIQPAKLEDSAVYLCASSLDKSGGFYNEQFFGPGTRLTVL.

The chain joins TRBV11-2 to TRBJ2-7, with 8 bases identical to TRBD2. The CDR3 has 15 amino acids. Germline V lookup: CDR1 SGHAT, CDR2 FQNNGV. V trimming: 5 bases; J trimming: 7 bases; junction bases outside the gene matches: 13. This CDR3 is CASSQHASGRVEQYF. In DNA form, the CDR3 reads TGTGCCAGCAGCCAACATGCAAGCGGGAGAGTGGAGCAGTACTTC. The variable domain in full, with the rest retrieved from reference TRBV11-2 and TRBJ2-7, is EAGVAQSPRYKIIEKRQSVAFWCNPISGHATLYWYQQILGQGPKLLIQFQNNGVVDDSQLPKDRFSAERLKGVDSTLKIQPAKLEDSAVYLCASSQHASGRVEQYFGPGTRLTVT.

This chain uses TRBV11-2 with TRBJ1-5; weak D call: TRBD1 (6 bases). CDR3 size: 16 residues. Germline V gives CDR1 SGHAT, CDR2 FQNNGV. V shed 1 base and J shed 1 base, with 11 bases lying between them. The CDR3 reads CASSLVVTGSNQPQHF. The CDR3 bases are TGTGCCAGCAGCTTAGTGGTAACAGGGAGCAATCAGCCCCAGCATTTT.

Concerning this clonotype itself: One end of the junction varies from germline; a read error may be responsible. The chain is built from TRBV7-8 and TRBJ2-3; tentatively, D is TRBD1 (6 bases). Germline V lookup: CDR1 SGHVS, CDR2 FQNEAQ. The length of the CDR3 is 16 residues. The chain's CDR3 is CASSLGPSGGTDTQYF. The DNA of the CDR3 is TGTGCCAGCAGCTTAGGGCCAAGTGGGGGCACAGATACGCAGTACTTT.

With respect to this clonotype: This likely comes from a read error, as the CDR3 has no conserved phenylalanine or tryptophan at its end. The chain recombines TRBV7-3 with TRBJ1-3; no firm D call. V lost 2 bases, J lost 2 bases, and 13 bases lay in between. Germline lookup yields CDR1 SGHTA and CDR2 FQGTGA. The CDR3 loop spans 16 amino acids. CDR3 protein: CASSLGSPGPGNTIYS. CDR3 DNA sequence: TGTGCCAGCAGCTTAGGTTCGCCGGGCCCTGGAAACACCATATATTCT.

This clonotype was seen a handful of times. A much larger clone sits a single nucleotide away, making a read error possible. The chain recombines TRBV2 with TRBJ2-6; perhaps TRBD1 as D (6 bases). Germline CDR1 SNHLY, CDR2 FYNNEI. This CDR3 has 15 residues. Trimming removed 10 bases at V and 2 bases at J, with 15 bases between. This CDR3 is CANLFRQAGANVLTF. The CDR3 DNA reads as TGTGCCAACTTGTTTCGACAGGCTGGGGCCAACGTCCTGACTTTC.

In the case of this clonotype: Compared with germline, one end of the junction differs, possibly owing to a read error. J is TRBJ2-1 and V is TRBV11-2, with a tentative D call TRBD2 (5 bases). The CDR3 covers 12 residues. The germline CDR1 and CDR2 sequences are SGHAT and FQNNGV. The CDR3 DNA reads TGTACCAGCCGAGGGAGCTGGGATGAGCAGTTCTTC. The encoded protein is CTSRGSWDEQFF.

A note on this clonotype: This CDR3 fails to terminate in the conserved phenylalanine or tryptophan, so it likely reflects a read error. The V call is TRBV6-2 or TRBV6-3, the J call TRBJ1-5; TRBD1 is a possible D gene (6 bases). CDR3 length equals 18 residues. The V gene's germline CDR1 is MNHEY and CDR2 SVGEGT. The CDR3 region is CASGSTLSGRGSNQPQHS. The CDR3 DNA sequence: TGTGCCAGCGGCTCGACCTTATCGGGCAGGGGTAGCAATCAGCCTCAGCATTCT.

With regard to this clonotype: At one end, the junction sequence differs from germline, possibly due to a read error. The CDR3 DNA reads as TGCGCCAGCAGCTTACTAACCGGGTCTGGGGGTACGCAGTATTTT. Its translation is CASSLLTGSGGTQYF. V gene TRBV7-9 combines with J gene TRBJ2-3, with D perhaps matching TRBD1 or TRBD2 (5 bases each). The CDR3 consists of 15 residues. The germline V gene encodes CDR1 SEHNR and CDR2 FQNEAQ (reference sequence).

On this clonotype itself: Since a much larger clone is just one base distant, this may be a read error. The chain is built from TRBV2 and TRBJ1-2; possible D gene TRBD1, 5 bases. Germline CDR1 reads SNHLY; CDR2 reads FYNNEI. CDR3 length equals 14 residues. The V and J ends lost 10 bases and 4 bases respectively, with 19 bases between them. CDR3: CANRPDLTGYGYTF. CDR3 in DNA: TGTGCCAACAGGCCAGACTTAACCGGCTATGGCTACACCTTC.

The chain couples TRBV11-2 to TRBJ2-7, with D possibly being TRBD2 (6 bases). Germline-derived CDR1 and CDR2 are SGHAT and FQNNGV. The V and J ends lost 3 bases and 3 bases respectively, with 15 bases between them. This CDR3 comprises 15 residues. The CDR3 coding sequence is TGTGCCAGCAGCTTGAGGTCGGGAGCGGACTACGAGCAGTACTTC. Protein sequence: CASSLRSGADYEQYF.

CDR3 residues: CASSLGVTRSNQPQHF. CDR3 sequence (DNA): TGTGCCAGCAGCTTAGGGGTAACAAGGAGCAATCAGCCCCAGCATTTT. The chain employs TRBV11-2 and TRBJ1-5; D is undetermined. V was shortened by 1 base and J by 1 base, with 11 bases between the two germline ends. Germline lookup yields CDR1 SGHAT and CDR2 FQNNGV. The CDR3 has 16 amino acids.

Notes on this clonotype: Germline and junction disagree at one end, which may indicate a read error. V and J are TRBV10-2 and TRBJ1-2; 9 nucleotides align to TRBD1. The CDR3 sequence is 14 residues long. Germline V lookup: CDR1 WSHSY, CDR2 SAAADI. CDR3 in amino acids: CTSSEQGANYDHTF. The CDR3 region has the DNA TGCACCAGCAGTGAACAGGGGGCAAACTATGACCACACCTTC.